Each of the 10 T cell receptor beta chains below was sequenced from the same sample in a study of shared clonotypes between healthy human individuals. Using immunoSEQ multiplex PCR, the repertoire was profiled, and TCRdb retains in-frame clones only, with some absent. The data show 2 million to 3 million clones, over 85% seen once. The sample was naive CD4+ T cells from PBMCs. Stated subset: CD45RA+ positively selected. These receptors all stem from a young man in good health. Some clones in this sample may be carry-over from other donors' samples.

The chain has TRBV5-1 and TRBJ1-5; TRBD1 might be the D (5 bases). This CDR3 is 15 amino acids long. The V and J ends lost 4 bases and 5 bases respectively, with 16 bases between them. The germline CDR1 and CDR2 sequences are SGHRS and YFSETQ. CDR3 nucleotides: TGCGCCAGCAGCCCGGGTCCAGGGATCGATCAGCCCCAGCATTTT. Translation: CASSPGPGIDQPQHF.

The J gene is TRBJ2-7, the V gene TRBV5-4; 8 nucleotides agree with TRBD1. CDR3 length: 15 residues. Germline CDR1 and CDR2: SGHNT and YYREEE (reference sequence). V shed 4 bases, J shed 4 bases, and the junction held 10 bases outside the gene matches. DNA for the CDR3: TGTGCCAGCAGCCCGGGGGACAGGAGATCTTACGAGCAGTACTTC. Its protein is CASSPGDRRSYEQYF.

In the case of this clone: Other nucleotide sequences from this sample produce the same CDR3. The CDR3 spells CASRQNTGELFF. In nucleotides, the CDR3 is TGCGCCAGCAGACAGAACACCGGGGAGCTGTTTTTT. The V and J genes are TRBV5-1 and TRBJ2-2; D gene uncertain. Trimming removed 5 bases from V and 1 base from J, with 3 bases in between. Germline values: CDR1 SGHRS, CDR2 YFSETQ. This CDR3 is built from 12 residues.

The rearrangement uses TRBV10-1 and TRBJ2-7; D unclear. The CDR3 consists of 13 residues. Germline CDR1 and CDR2: WNHNN and SYGVQD (reference sequence). V was pared by 4 bases and J by 6 bases, with 13 bases between. This CDR3 reads CASSGVAVTEQYF. In nucleotides, the CDR3 is TGCGCCAGCAGTGGGGTAGCCGTCACCGAGCAGTACTTC.

The chain has TRBV10-3 and TRBJ1-1; D gene uncertain. Germline V gene lookup returns CDR1 ENHRY and CDR2 SYGVKD. This CDR3 has 13 amino acids. V was clipped by 8 bases and J by 0 bases, with 10 bases between them. The CDR3 spells CAIGREMNTEAFF. The CDR3 nucleotides are TGTGCCATCGGAAGAGAGATGAACACTGAAGCTTTCTTT.

J is TRBJ1-1 and V is TRBV7-3, with a possible D match to TRBD1 (6 bases). Germline V lookup: CDR1 SGHTA, CDR2 FQGTGA. This CDR3 spans 16 amino acids. Trimming removed 5 bases from V and 5 bases from J, with 21 bases in between. The CDR3 DNA reads TGTGCCAGCAGCCCGGGGGGGGCCGGACGGCGGACTGAAGCTTTCTTT. Protein product: CASSPGGAGRRTEAFF.

The V gene is TRBV14, the J gene TRBJ2-3; 8 bases match TRBD1. This CDR3 region has 13 residues. V was clipped by 6 bases and J by 1 base; unmatched bases: 0. The germline gives CDR1 SGHDN, CDR2 FVKESK. CDR3 sequence reads: CASRTGGTDTQYF. The CDR3 bases are TGTGCCAGCAGGACAGGGGGCACAGATACGCAGTATTTT.

In regard to this clone: Other DNA sequences of this sample code for an identical CDR3. The V call is TRBV9, the J call TRBJ2-5, with 9 bases aligning to TRBD1. The CDR3 spans 15 residues. Germline V gene lookup returns CDR1 SGDLS and CDR2 YYNGEE. J gave up 5 bases and V 0 bases, and 5 bases lay outside the gene matches. The CDR3 DNA reads as TGTGCCAGCAGCGTAGGCACAGGGGGCTCGGAGACCCAGTACTTC. It is translated as CASSVGTGGSETQYF.

The chain combines TRBV29-1 with TRBJ2-1; D gene uncertain. The V gene lost 5 bases and the J gene lost 5 bases, with 16 bases spanning the gap. From germline, CDR1 is SQVTM and CDR2 ANQGSEA. This CDR3 is 14 amino acids long. The CDR3 loop is CSVSLILGDNEQFF. The CDR3 nucleotides are TGCAGCGTTAGCCTCATCCTGGGTGACAATGAGCAGTTCTTC.

This chain connects TRBV18 to TRBJ1-2; 9 bases map to TRBD1. Germline lookup yields CDR1 KGHSH and CDR2 LQKENI. The V gene end was trimmed by 3 bases and the J gene end by 0 bases; junction bases not matched to a gene: 11. The CDR3 is 18 amino acids. Written as DNA, the CDR3 is TGTGCCAGCTCACCCGTCTCCGGGACAGGGACCGCTAACTATGGCTACACCTTC. Translation gives CASSPVSGTGTANYGYTF.